The 23 T cell receptor beta chains presented below share a single source sample, sequenced in a study of beta chain features in type 1 diabetes. Of the isolated RNA, all was reverse transcribed, and so the sequenced material was expressed TCRB transcripts. Produced via immunoSEQ multiplex PCR; TCRdb's table is partial and in-frame only. The sample yields hundreds of thousands of clones, roughly 8% seen once. The sample consisted of central memory CD4+ T cells from blood. The receptors originated from a woman aged 18-35 years in good health.

The sample holds a few counts of this clone. The CDR3 reads CASSIAGGRVAGELFF. DNA of the CDR3: TGTGCCAGTAGTATTGCAGGGGGCCGTGTCGCCGGGGAGCTGTTTTTT. This chain connects TRBV19 to TRBJ2-2, with 8 bases matching TRBD1. The germline V gene has CDR1 LNHDA and CDR2 SQIVND (reference sequence). The V and J ends lost 3 bases and 6 bases, in that order; junction bases with no gene match: 9. This CDR3 contains 16 residues.

This clone has more than one count but fewer than ten. The rearrangement links TRBV2 to TRBJ2-5; D uncertain. The end of the DNA is better explained by TRBJ2-7, so the J call may be wrong. This CDR3 is built from 14 residues. Germline-derived CDR1 and CDR2 are SNHLY and FYNNEI. CDR3 loop: CASSAVARSYEQYF. The CDR3, as DNA: TGTGCCAGCAGTGCGGTAGCCCGGTCCTACGAGCAGTACTTC.

V and J are TRBV5-4 and TRBJ2-2; D is perhaps TRBD2 (6 bases). Germline-derived CDR1 and CDR2 are SGHNT and YYREEE (reference sequence). This CDR3 has 14 amino acids. The V and J ends lost 5 bases and 4 bases respectively, with 12 bases between them. CDR3 amino acids: CASRGGDRTGELFF. As DNA, the CDR3 is TGTGCCAGCAGGGGGGGAGACCGCACCGGGGAGCTGTTTTTT.

This clone has only a few counts. The chain joins TRBV28 to TRBJ2-6; the match to TRBD1 covers 8 bases. The CDR3 spans 19 residues. After removal of 3 bases from V and 0 bases from J, the junction contained 10 bases not matched to a gene. Germline assignment: CDR1 MDHEN and CDR2 SYDVKM. The CDR3 bases are TGTGCCAGCAGTTTGTCCCCGGGACAGGCTGGCTCTGGGGCCAACGTCCTGACTTTC. It is translated as CASSLSPGQAGSGANVLTF. Supplemented by reference TRBV28 and TRBJ2-6, the full variable domain reads DVKVTQSSRYLVKRTGEKVFLECVQDMDHENMFWYRQDPGLGLRLIYFSYDVKMKEKGDIPEGYSVSREKKERFSLILESASTNQTSMYLCASSLSPGQAGSGANVLTFGAGSRLTVL.

In this sample, this clone turned up a few times. The J gene is TRBJ2-5, the V gene TRBV29-1; 8 bases map to TRBD1. In germline, CDR1 is SQVTM, CDR2 ANQGSEA. CDR3 length: 14 residues. The V and J ends lost 5 bases and 5 bases, in that order; junction bases with no gene match: 10. CDR3 DNA sequence: TGCAGCGTTACCCCCGGGACAGGTCGGGAGACCCAGTACTTC. It translates to CSVTPGTGRETQYF. Based on the CDR3 plus reference TRBV29-1 and TRBJ2-5, the full variable domain is SAVISQKPSRDICQRGTSLTIQCQVDSQVTMMFWYRQQPGQSLTLIATANQGSEATYESGFVIDKFPISRPNLTFSTLTVSNMSPEDSSIYLCSVTPGTGRETQYFGPGTRLLVL.

This clone was seen only once. The V and J genes are TRBV7-8 and TRBJ2-2, with 8 bases matching TRBD2. The CDR3 length is 14 residues. Germline V gene data show CDR1 as SGHVS and CDR2 as FQNEAQ. Trimming removed 4 bases from V and 6 bases from J; junction bases left unmatched: 4. The chain's CDR3 is CASSSSGSPGELFF. The CDR3 DNA follows: TGTGCCAGCAGCTCGAGCGGGAGCCCCGGGGAGCTGTTTTTT.

This clone was seen more than once but under ten times. The V call is TRBV19, the J call TRBJ2-1; 8 positions match TRBD2. The CDR3 has 14 residues. The J segment lost 7 bases and the V segment lost 6 bases, leaving 8 bases of the junction unmatched. Germline CDR1 LNHDA, CDR2 SQIVND (reference sequence). CDR3 nucleotides: TGTGCCAGTAGCGGGCGGGAGGTTAATAATGAGCAGTTCTTC. Translation: CASSGREVNNEQFF.

This clone was observed a few times. The chain links TRBV7-3 to TRBJ2-7; possible D gene TRBD2, 6 bases. V lost 5 bases and J 4 bases, leaving 18 bases between the germline ends. The length of the CDR3 is 15 residues. In germline, CDR1 is SGHTA, CDR2 FQGTGA. CDR3 coding DNA: TGTGCCAGCAGCCTAAGTCCCGTGGGGGGATACGAGCAGTACTTC. This gives the protein CASSLSPVGGYEQYF.

As to this clone: At the DNA level, this CDR3 is encoded by other sequences in the same sample as well. The chain carries TRBV14 and TRBJ2-3; D gene ambiguous. This CDR3 contains 14 residues. Trimming removed 0 bases from V and 3 bases from J, with 7 bases in between. CDR1 and CDR2 (germline): SGHDN, FVKESK. CDR3 nucleotide sequence: TGTGCCAGCAGCCAAGATCCGCAAACAGATACGCAGTATTTT. Amino acids: CASSQDPQTDTQYF.

This clone has just a few counts. CDR3 protein: CASSAGVGELFF. DNA for the CDR3: TGTGCCAGCAGTGCAGGGGTCGGGGAGCTGTTTTTT. The chain employs TRBV2 and TRBJ2-2; possibly TRBD1 for D (6 bases). With 4 bases removed from V and 7 bases from J, the gap between germline ends came to 7 bases. Germline V gives CDR1 SNHLY, CDR2 FYNNEI. The CDR3 runs to 12 residues. Variable domain in full (rest from reference TRBV2 and TRBJ2-2): EPEVTQTPSHQVTQMGQEVILRCVPISNHLYFYWYRQILGQKVEFLVSFYNNEISEKSEIFDDQFSVERPDGSNFTLKIRSTKLEDSAMYFCASSAGVGELFFGEGSRLTVL.

The chain carries TRBV5-1 and TRBJ2-3, with a possible D match to TRBD2 (5 bases). Germline-derived CDR1 and CDR2 are SGHRS and YFSETQ. The CDR3 covers 16 residues. The germline V and J ends were trimmed by 0 bases and 0 bases, with 11 bases remaining between them. CDR3 bases: TGCGCCAGCAGCTTGGACCCGGGAACTAGCACAGATACGCAGTATTTT. It specifies CASSLDPGTSTDTQYF.

The chain combines TRBV29-1 with TRBJ1-2; D possibly corresponds to TRBD1 (5 bases). Germline V gene data show CDR1 as SQVTM and CDR2 as ANQGSEA. Trimming shortened V by 6 bases and J by 6 bases, and 14 bases separated the two germline ends. The CDR3 has 12 amino acids. CDR3: CSVDRGLHGYTF. CDR3 nucleotide sequence: TGCAGCGTCGATCGGGGACTTCATGGCTACACCTTC.

This clone was detected a few times. The chain employs TRBV7-2 and TRBJ2-7; TRBD2 aligns across 9 bases. The CDR3 runs to 14 residues. Germline V gene sequence: CDR1 SGHTA, CDR2 FQGNSA. Germline trimming cut 5 bases from V and 3 bases from J; bases unmatched to any gene: 5. As DNA, the CDR3 is TGTGCCAGCAGCCCGACAGCGGGAGGCTACGAGCAGTACTTC. Translating gives CASSPTAGGYEQYF.

V and J are TRBV14 and TRBJ2-1; D is uncertain. The germline gives CDR1 SGHDN, CDR2 FVKESK. CDR3 length: 17 amino acids. Trimming pared 0 bases from V and 3 bases from J, leaving 15 bases between. The CDR3 protein is CASSQETGRIIYNEQFF. The CDR3, as DNA: TGTGCCAGCAGCCAAGAGACTGGCAGGATAATCTACAATGAGCAGTTCTTC.

The J gene is TRBJ2-1, the V gene TRBV9; no definite D call. The germline V and J ends were trimmed by 0 bases and 6 bases, with 4 bases remaining between them. The length of the CDR3 is 12 residues. Germline CDR1 is SGDLS and CDR2 is YYNGEE. The CDR3 DNA reads as TGTGCCAGCAGCGTAGCCAGCAATGAGCAGTTCTTC. This codes for CASSVASNEQFF.

The chain joins TRBV11-2 to TRBJ1-2; D is undetermined. The germline V gene encodes CDR1 SGHAT and CDR2 FQNNGV. V was trimmed by 5 bases and J by 4 bases, leaving 11 bases between them. The CDR3 runs to 13 residues. Written as DNA, the CDR3 is TGTGCCAGCAGCAAGACACTAACCTATGGCTACACCTTC. Protein product: CASSKTLTYGYTF.

DNA of the CDR3: TGTGCCAGCAGTCCGGCGGTTTTTCCGGGAAACACCATATATTTT. It yields the protein CASSPAVFPGNTIYF. The chain couples TRBV27 to TRBJ1-3; no reliable D call. This CDR3 spans 15 amino acids. Germline values: CDR1 MNHEY, CDR2 SMNVEV (reference sequence). V lost 5 bases to trimming and J lost 4 bases, with 15 bases between them.

This clone came up a few times. The chain links TRBV7-2 to TRBJ2-1; 9 nucleotides match TRBD1. J gave up 4 bases and V 2 bases, and 3 bases lay outside the gene matches. Per the germline V gene, CDR1 is SGHTA and CDR2 is FQGNSA. CDR3 size: 15 residues. CDR3 coding DNA: TGTGCCAGCAGCTTAACAGGGGGCGGATACAATGAGCAGTTCTTC. This sequence encodes CASSLTGGGYNEQFF.

For the CDR3, the DNA is TGCGCCAGCAGCCAAACGGCGGGAGGGGTGCAAAACAATGAGCAGTTCTTC. It specifies CASSQTAGGVQNNEQFF. The rearrangement links TRBV4-3 to TRBJ2-1; 9 nucleotides line up with TRBD2. Germline trimming cut 2 bases from V and 5 bases from J; bases unmatched to any gene: 10. This CDR3 is built from 17 residues. The germline CDR1 and CDR2 sequences are LGHNA and YSLEER.

The rearrangement links TRBV25-1 to TRBJ2-7; a weak D match, TRBD1 (6 bases). The CDR3 totals 15 residues. The V end was cut by 6 bases, the J end by 0 bases, with 15 bases between. From germline, CDR1 is MGHDK and CDR2 SYGVNS. As DNA, the CDR3 is TGTGCCAGCAGGAAACAGGGAACGAACTCCTACGAGCAGTACTTC. Its translation is CASRKQGTNSYEQYF.

The chain carries TRBV6-6 and TRBJ1-1; TRBD1 matches 8 bases. The germline V gene has CDR1 MNHNY and CDR2 SVGAGI (reference sequence). V gave up 6 bases and J gave up 4 bases; unmatched junction bases: 10. The CDR3 length is 15 residues. The CDR3 nucleotides are TGTGCCAGCAGGTACCTCACAGGGGGGATCACTGAAGCTTTCTTT. It encodes CASRYLTGGITEAFF.

This clone was counted only a few times. The CDR3 DNA sequence: TGTGCCAGCAGCCTGACGGCTAGCGGGAGATACGAGCAGTACTTC. Translation gives CASSLTASGRYEQYF. The rearrangement links TRBV11-2 to TRBJ2-7; 10 bases map to TRBD2. Germline CDR1 SGHAT, CDR2 FQNNGV. With V trimmed by 5 bases and J by 4 bases, 8 bases remained unmatched. The CDR3 sequence is 15 residues long.

Only a few counts were recorded for this clone. The chain combines TRBV28 with TRBJ2-3, with D hard to call. Trimming took off 8 bases at V and 3 bases at J, with 24 bases between the two ends. The CDR3 is 17 amino acids. Per the germline V gene, CDR1 is MDHEN and CDR2 is SYDVKM. CDR3 region: CASRDLITVSSTDTQYF. CDR3 in DNA: TGTGCCAGCCGAGACCTTATAACGGTGTCTTCGACAGATACGCAGTATTTT.